The following is a TCR beta chain sequence with its context. Antigen specificity is unknown. These data originate in a study of T cells in Graves' hyperthyroidism and ophthalmopathy. Points from the study as a whole: Researchers report that a 13 V-J model separated ophthalmopathy from stable hyperthyroidism. Blood samples included most of the expanded thyroid clonotypes exceeding 0.001.

Amplified TCR beta CDR3 regions derived from RNA transcripts. Using the HTBI primer set, a first-round RT-PCR was run on the TCR CDR3. TCRdb itself ran the multiplex PCR reads through MiXCR, one entry per CDR3 protein. This sample has under 450,000 distinct CDR3 sequences, with approximately 17% found just once. The germline gives CDR1 MNHEY, CDR2 SVGAGI. V was cut by 3 bases and J by 1 base, with 11 bases left in between. The CDR3 covers 15 residues. The specimen was blood. The clonotype originates from a woman under 40 with Graves' hyperthyroidism that later progressed to Graves' ophthalmopathy. This chain joins TRBV6-5 and TRBJ2-3; D may be TRBD1 (6 bases). The CDR3 coding sequence is TGTGCCAGCAGTTATGTCAGGGGTGGCACAGATACGCAGTATTTT. This sequence encodes CASSYVRGGTDTQYF.